This T cell receptor beta chain was recovered during a study of T cell responses to AZD1222 COVID-19 vaccine. Study-level results: Clonal diversity was possibly underestimated, and the donors were mostly white British, with more females.

The data were produced by immunoSEQ multiplex PCR, yet TCRdb's version contains in-frame clones alone and is incomplete. The sample contains 75,000 to 80,000 clones, 90% of which appear only once. V lost 3 bases to trimming and J lost 4 bases; unmatched junction nucleotides: 4. CDR1 is SGHRS and CDR2 is YFSETQ in the germline V gene. The CDR3 contains 15 residues. As regards this clone: Its target is unknown.

The specimen was peripheral blood, collected 28 days after the second AZD1222 dose. The V and J genes are TRBV5-1 and TRBJ2-3, with 11 positions matching TRBD2. The source is an adult who received the AZD1222 COVID-19 vaccine. CDR3 residues: CASSSTSGGADTQYF. The CDR3 DNA reads as TGCGCCAGCAGCTCAACTAGCGGGGGAGCAGATACGCAGTATTTT. The full variable domain, with the rest looked up from reference TRBV5-1 and TRBJ2-3, is KAGVTQTPRYLIKTRGQQVTLSCSPISGHRSVSWYQQTPGQGLQFLFEYFSETQRNKGNFPGRFSGRQFSNSRSEMNVSTLELGDSALYLCASSSTSGGADTQYFGPGTRLTVL.